The clone carrying this T cell receptor beta chain was observed many times. Trimming took off 4 bases at V and 7 bases at J, with 13 bases between the two ends. CDR1 SGHVS and CDR2 FQNEAQ come from the germline V gene. The length of the CDR3 is 14 residues. Expressed TCRB transcripts were sequenced because the isolated RNA had all been reverse transcribed beforehand. TCRdb's table, derived via immunoSEQ multiplex PCR, lists solely in-frame clones and lacks some. The data contain about 290,000 clones, around 7.8% of them seen just once; the ten biggest clones take up 1%. The data stem from a study of beta chain features in type 1 diabetes.

The rearrangement uses TRBV7-8 and TRBJ2-2, with D tentatively TRBD1 or TRBD2 (6 bases each). The source material was central memory CD4+ T cells from blood. The receptor was derived from a woman aged 18-30 years in good health. CDR3: CASSWTQGGGELFF. The CDR3 DNA reads TGTGCCAGCAGCTGGACACAGGGAGGCGGGGAGCTGTTTTTT. The variable domain in full, with the rest retrieved from reference TRBV7-8 and TRBJ2-2, is GAGVSQSPRYKVAKRGQDVALRCDPISGHVSLFWYQQALGQGPEFLTYFQNEAQLDKSGLPSDRFFAERPEGSVSTLKIQRTQQEDSAVYLCASSWTQGGGELFFGEGSRLTVL.